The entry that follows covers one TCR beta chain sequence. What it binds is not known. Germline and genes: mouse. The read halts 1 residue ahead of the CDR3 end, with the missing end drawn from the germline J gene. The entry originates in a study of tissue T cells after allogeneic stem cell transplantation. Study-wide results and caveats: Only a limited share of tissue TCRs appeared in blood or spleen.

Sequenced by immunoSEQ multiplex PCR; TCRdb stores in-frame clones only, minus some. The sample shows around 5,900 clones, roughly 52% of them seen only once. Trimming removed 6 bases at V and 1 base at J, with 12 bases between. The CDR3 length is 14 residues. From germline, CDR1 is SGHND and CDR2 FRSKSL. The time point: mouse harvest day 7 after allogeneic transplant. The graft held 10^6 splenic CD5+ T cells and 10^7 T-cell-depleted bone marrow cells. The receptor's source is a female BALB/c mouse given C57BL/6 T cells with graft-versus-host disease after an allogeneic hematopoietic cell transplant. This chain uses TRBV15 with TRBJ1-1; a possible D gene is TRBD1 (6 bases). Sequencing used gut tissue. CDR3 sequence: CASSSGDGNTEVFF. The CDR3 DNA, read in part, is TGTGCCAGCAGCTCAGGGGACGGAAACACAGAAGTCTTC.